This T cell receptor (beta chain) was recovered during a study of T cell repertoires in cytomegalovirus infection (dated by TCRdb to between 2018 and 2021). For the study in its entirety: Donor HLA type was relevant to the analysis, as public TCR beta signatures indicated carriage of CMV infection together with the matching HLA type.

The research as a whole found: Carriers of CMV infection plus the relevant HLA type were discriminated by the cumulative frequency of public TCR beta family members in the study cohort and in an independent roughly 320-donor cohort. The ex vivo response was dominated by HLA-C-restricted CMV-specific TCR beta clonotypes, and the single most frequent clonotype in two of eight donors was supplied by these HLA-C-restricted clonotypes.

In the germline V gene, CDR1 corresponds to MDHEN and CDR2 to SYDVKM. The CDR3 runs 16 residues from the cysteine to the phenylalanine. Of all the DNA, just the CDR3 is kept, 48 bases in frame from base 1. Compared with germline, V lacks 1 base and J lacks 0 bases; bases without a gene match: 4. The data were produced on an Illumina HiSeq 1500. TCRdb reanalyzed the raw reads on its own, using fastp at Q25 for trimming and MiXCR for clone calling, and kept in-frame beta chains. Every CDR3 protein is listed once, alongside the most common genes and DNA of its rows. Counted in this sample were 680,000 or so distinct CDR3 sequences; 35% to 40% of them appeared once. The ten top clones hold 2.8% of the sample. This clonotype was counted a few times. Its antigen is unknown. The input lacks base qualities; no much larger clone sits a single base away.

The V gene is TRBV28 and the J gene is TRBJ2-3; the central 7 bases match TRBD2. This clonotype was obtained from a human donor in good health (CMV status not recorded). Some clones in this sample may be carry-over from other donors' samples. The sequenced material came from PBMCs. The CDR3 protein: CASSLYWEGSTDTQYF. The bases are TGTGCCAGCAGTTTATATTGGGAGGGGAGCACAGATACGCAGTATTTT.